Below, 12 T cell receptor beta chains from the same sample are listed, as sequenced in a study of T cells in Graves' hyperthyroidism and ophthalmopathy. Amplified TCR beta CDR3 regions came from RNA transcripts. In the first-round RT-PCR of the TCR CDR3, the HTBI primer set was used. MiXCR was run by TCRdb on the multiplex PCR reads, yielding one entry per CDR3 protein. Of 450,000 to 600,000 distinct CDR3 sequences in the sample, around 15% were seen once. Specimen: blood. These receptors were taken from a woman aged 40 to 50 with Graves' hyperthyroidism.

This clonotype has more than one count but fewer than ten. The rearrangement joins TRBV18 to TRBJ2-1; TRBD1 or TRBD2 may be the D gene (5 bases each). V shed 0 bases and J shed 5 bases, with 14 bases lying between them. Germline CDR1 and CDR2: KGHSH and LQKENI. This CDR3 contains 16 residues. The DNA for the CDR3 is TGTGCCAGCTCACCACCTAACCGGGACCTAAACAATGAGCAGTTCTTC. Translation: CASSPPNRDLNNEQFF.

This clonotype was observed at least ten times. CDR3 residues: CASSYQGLGEQYF. The CDR3 DNA reads as TGTGCCAGCAGTTACCAGGGGCTTGGCGAGCAGTACTTC. The chain has TRBV28 and TRBJ2-7; a weak D match, TRBD1 (6 bases). The CDR3 runs to 13 residues. V was shortened by 4 bases and J by 6 bases, with 13 bases between the two germline ends. Germline V gives CDR1 MDHEN, CDR2 SYDVKM.

This clonotype has only one observation. The rearrangement links TRBV11-3 to TRBJ1-2; 7 nucleotides align to TRBD1. The CDR3 contains 13 residues. V lost 5 bases to trimming and J lost 7 bases; unmatched junction nucleotides: 7. CDR1 is SGHNT, CDR2 YENEEA, per germline. This chain's CDR3 is CASSARQGSGYTF. The CDR3 nucleotides are TGTGCCAGCAGCGCGAGACAGGGTTCTGGCTACACCTTC.

Many counts were recorded for this clonotype. The chain uses TRBV5-1 and TRBJ1-2; D might be TRBD1 (5 bases). Germline V gives CDR1 SGHRS, CDR2 YFSETQ. V lost 4 bases and J lost 0, with 19 bases in between. The CDR3 has 17 amino acids. CDR3 sequence (DNA): TGCGCCAGCAGCCTCCGGGACGGGAAAGACACTAACTATGGCTACACCTTC. Amino acid sequence: CASSLRDGKDTNYGYTF. Together with reference TRBV5-1 and TRBJ1-2, the CDR3 gives the full variable domain: KAGVTQTPRYLIKTRGQQVTLSCSPISGHRSVSWYQQTPGQGLQFLFEYFSETQRNKGNFPGRFSGRQFSNSRSEMNVSTLELGDSALYLCASSLRDGKDTNYGYTFGSGTRLTVV.

Remarks on this clonotype: A much larger clone is a single base away; this may be a read error. This chain uses TRBV13 with TRBJ1-1, with a possible D match to TRBD1 (6 bases). The CDR3 is made up of 12 amino acids. Germline values: CDR1 PRHDT, CDR2 FYEKMQ (reference sequence). The CDR3 here is CARSRPTGEAFF. CDR3 coding DNA: TGTGCCCGCAGCCGACCGACAGGTGAAGCTTTCTTT. Filled out from reference TRBV13 and TRBJ1-1, the complete variable domain reads AAGVIQSPRHLIKEKRETATLKCYPIPRHDTVYWYQQGPGQDPQFLISFYEKMQSDKGSIPDRFSAQQFSDYHSELNMSSLELGDSALYFCARSRPTGEAFFGQGTRLTVV.

The chain combines TRBV7-8 with TRBJ2-1, with D possibly TRBD1 on 5 matching bases. CDR1 and CDR2 from the germline V gene are SGHVS and FQNEAQ. V shed 0 bases and J shed 15 bases, with 15 bases lying between them. This CDR3 is built from 13 residues. The CDR3 spells CASSLALEERGFF. The DNA of the CDR3 is TGTGCCAGCAGCTTAGCGCTTGAGGAAAGGGGGTTCTTC. Combining the CDR3 with reference TRBV7-8 and TRBJ2-1 gives the whole variable domain GAGVSQSPRYKVAKRGQDVALRCDPISGHVSLFWYQQALGQGPEFLTYFQNEAQLDKSGLPSDRFFAERPEGSVSTLKIQRTQQEDSAVYLCASSLALEERGFFGPGTRLTVL.

This clonotype appeared many times. CDR3 sequence: CSALSSASRFYEQYF. The CDR3 coding sequence is TGCAGTGCCCTTTCATCGGCAAGCCGATTCTACGAGCAGTACTTC. This sequence joins TRBV20-1 and TRBJ2-7; D is undetermined. Germline V CDR1 and CDR2: DFQATT, SNEGSKA (reference sequence). With 6 bases removed from V and 3 bases from J, the gap between germline ends came to 21 bases. This CDR3 comprises 15 residues.

This clonotype was counted many times. The chain links TRBV12-3 or TRBV12-4 to TRBJ2-3; weak D call: TRBD2 (5 bases). V lost 8 bases to trimming and J lost 0 bases, with 18 bases between them. The CDR3 runs to 16 residues. For the CDR3, the DNA is TGTGCCAGCCTCGAAGGGCTCGGGAAAAGCACAGATACGCAGTATTTT. Translation gives CASLEGLGKSTDTQYF.

V and J are TRBV30 and TRBJ2-7; 12 bases are shared with TRBD2. This CDR3 is built from 16 residues. Unmatched junction bases numbered 9, after V lost 0 bases and J lost 6 bases. Germline values: CDR1 GTSNPN, CDR2 SVGIG (reference sequence). The CDR3 coding sequence is TGTGCCTGGAGTGTACGCCCCGGACTAGCGGGACCCGAGCAGTACTTC. Its translation is CAWSVRPGLAGPEQYF.

This clonotype was detected only a few times. The chain carries TRBV6-1 and TRBJ1-1; no clear D gene. The CDR3 has 14 amino acids. Per germline, CDR1 MNHNS and CDR2 SASEGT. Trimming took 1 base from V and 5 from J, leaving 11 bases between them. The CDR3: CASSEVSSGTEAFF. In nucleotides, the CDR3 is TGTGCCAGCAGTGAAGTGAGCAGTGGGACTGAAGCTTTCTTT.

This clonotype was seen many times. The chain has TRBV11-2 and TRBJ2-2; TRBD2 is a possible D gene (6 bases). Trimming removed 5 bases at V and 2 bases at J, with 15 bases between. The length of the CDR3 is 16 residues. CDR1 and CDR2 from the germline V gene are SGHAT and FQNNGV. The CDR3 is CASSRLGTLNTGELFF. CDR3 in DNA: TGTGCCAGCAGCCGACTAGGGACGCTTAACACCGGGGAGCTGTTTTTT.

The gene calls are TRBV6-1 and TRBJ2-7; D call uncertain. Trimming removed 5 bases from V and 2 bases from J, with 7 bases in between. The CDR3 covers 12 residues. The V gene's germline CDR1 is MNHNS and CDR2 SASEGT. CDR3 DNA sequence: TGTGCCAGCAGTTATCAGACCTACGAGCAGTACTTC. Translating gives CASSYQTYEQYF.